These 14 T cell receptor beta chains share one sample of origin, sequenced in a study of blood T cell repertoires in COVID-19 (dated by TCRdb to 2020 to 2021). Library construction relied on the immunoSEQ multiplex PCR assay. TCRdb carries this immuneACCESS record with in-frame sequences only. Its versions omit some clonotypes, under half of them owing to an unresolved V gene in the studies checked, with the rest unexplained. The sample has 450,000 to 500,000 clones on record, about nine tenths of them singletons. In total, the top ten clones hold 0.7% of the sample. Material: PBMCs or T cells enriched from blood (not recorded which). These receptor sequences come from a woman between 18 and 29 years old who had recovered from COVID-19.

This chain links TRBV5-8 with TRBJ2-7, with TRBD1 identical over 9 bases. CDR1 and CDR2 from the germline V gene are SGHTS and YDEGEE. The V gene end was trimmed by 2 bases and the J gene end by 4 bases; junction bases not matched to a gene: 7. The CDR3 totals 15 residues. DNA of the CDR3: TGTGCCAGCAGCTTCGGACAGGGGAGTTATTACGAGCAGTACTTC. Its translation: CASSFGQGSYYEQYF.

V gene TRBV11-2 combines with J gene TRBJ2-1; D not certain. CDR3 length: 14 amino acids. The germline CDR1 and CDR2 sequences are SGHAT and FQNNGV. Trimming took off 4 bases at V and 5 bases at J, with 12 bases between the two ends. This CDR3 is CASSYLVPDNEQFF. CDR3 in DNA: TGTGCCAGCAGCTACTTAGTCCCCGACAATGAGCAGTTCTTC. The variable domain in full, with the rest retrieved from reference TRBV11-2 and TRBJ2-1, is EAGVAQSPRYKIIEKRQSVAFWCNPISGHATLYWYQQILGQGPKLLIQFQNNGVVDDSQLPKDRFSAERLKGVDSTLKIQPAKLEDSAVYLCASSYLVPDNEQFFGPGTRLTVL.

The V and J genes are TRBV2 and TRBJ2-5; TRBD1 aligns across 7 bases. This CDR3 spans 14 amino acids. The J segment lost 9 bases and the V segment lost 6 bases, leaving 13 bases of the junction unmatched. CDR1 is SNHLY and CDR2 is FYNNEI in the germline V gene. The CDR3, as DNA: TGTGCCAGCAGCGATAAGACAGGGCCCTGGTCCCAGTACTTC. It codes for CASSDKTGPWSQYF. Full variable domain (missing parts from reference TRBV2 and TRBJ2-5): EPEVTQTPSHQVTQMGQEVILRCVPISNHLYFYWYRQILGQKVEFLVSFYNNEISEKSEIFDDQFSVERPDGSNFTLKIRSTKLEDSAMYFCASSDKTGPWSQYFGPGTRLLVL.

V gene TRBV18 combines with J gene TRBJ2-7; 7 nucleotides align to TRBD2. The J segment lost 0 bases and the V segment lost 2 bases, leaving 10 bases of the junction unmatched. The CDR3 loop spans 17 amino acids. Germline values: CDR1 KGHSH, CDR2 LQKENI. The CDR3 here is CASSPRAAQRGSYEQYF. CDR3 coding DNA: TGTGCCAGCTCACCAAGGGCCGCCCAGCGGGGCTCCTACGAGCAGTACTTC.

The V gene is TRBV19, the J gene TRBJ1-1, with D perhaps TRBD1 (5 bases). The CDR3 is made up of 14 amino acids. With 4 bases removed from V and 0 bases from J, the gap between germline ends came to 9 bases. CDR1 and CDR2 from the germline V gene are LNHDA and SQIVND (reference sequence). CDR3 DNA: TGTGCCAGTAGTACTCGACAGCTGAACACTGAAGCTTTCTTT. Amino acids: CASSTRQLNTEAFF.

The chain combines TRBV2 with TRBJ2-4, with 12 bases aligning to TRBD1. This CDR3 is 18 amino acids long. V lost 3 bases, J lost 0 bases, and 6 bases stayed unmatched. The germline V gene has CDR1 SNHLY and CDR2 FYNNEI. CDR3 loop: CASSDTGQGARAKNIQYF. The CDR3 coding sequence is TGTGCCAGCAGTGATACGGGACAGGGGGCGCGAGCCAAAAACATTCAGTACTTC.

This clone was found a few times. This chain joins TRBV9 and TRBJ1-1; possibly TRBD1 for D (6 bases). The V and J ends lost 2 bases and 3 bases respectively, with 14 bases between them. Germline loops: CDR1 SGDLS, CDR2 YYNGEE. The CDR3 covers 15 residues. In DNA, the CDR3 is TGTGCCAGCAGCGTCGGGGGGCTGAGTTACACTGAAGCTTTCTTT. Its translation: CASSVGGLSYTEAFF.

The CDR3 loop is CASSPRGNTGELFF. For the CDR3, the DNA is TGTGCCAGCAGCCCCCGGGGGAACACCGGGGAGCTGTTTTTT. The chain combines TRBV14 with TRBJ2-2; D is perhaps TRBD2 (5 bases). The V end was cut by 4 bases, the J end by 1 base, with 7 bases between. The CDR3 covers 14 residues. The V gene's germline CDR1 is SGHDN and CDR2 FVKESK. Using reference TRBV14 and TRBJ2-2 for the parts outside the CDR3, the full variable domain is EAGVTQFPSHSVIEKGQTVTLRCDPISGHDNLYWYRRVMGKEIKFLLHFVKESKQDESGMPNNRFLAERTGGTYSTLKVQPAELEDSGVYFCASSPRGNTGELFFGEGSRLTVL.

The rearrangement links TRBV5-1 to TRBJ2-6, with D possibly matching TRBD2 (7 bases). CDR1 is SGHRS, CDR2 YFSETQ, per germline. This CDR3 spans 16 amino acids. The ends were cut back, 4 bases at V and 4 bases at J, with 15 bases in the middle. This CDR3 reads CASSLLGGLGANVLTF. The CDR3 DNA follows: TGCGCCAGCAGCCTCCTGGGGGGGCTAGGGGCCAACGTCCTGACTTTC.

CDR3 loop: CASSAPTEEQYF. CDR3 nucleotide sequence: TGTGCCAGCAGTGCCCCGACGGAGGAGCAGTACTTC. V is TRBV28 and J is TRBJ2-7; D remains ambiguous. Between the trimmed V and J ends, which lost 5 bases and 7 bases, there was a span of 12 bases. This CDR3 contains 12 residues. Germline loops: CDR1 MDHEN, CDR2 SYDVKM.

J is TRBJ1-1 and V is TRBV10-3; D uncertain. The CDR3 has 15 amino acids. Germline values: CDR1 ENHRY, CDR2 SYGVKD. The V and J ends lost 7 bases and 1 base respectively, with 16 bases between them. CDR3 DNA sequence: TGTGCCATCACTCGGGAGCTTGATGGGAACACTGAAGCTTTCTTT. It codes for CAITRELDGNTEAFF.

The chain couples TRBV30 to TRBJ2-7, with D unclear. Germline V gene data show CDR1 as GTSNPN and CDR2 as SVGIG (reference sequence). V lost 4 bases and J 2 bases, leaving 12 bases between the germline ends. The CDR3 covers 13 residues. CDR3: CAWKTTATYEQYF. The CDR3 DNA sequence: TGTGCCTGGAAAACAACAGCCACCTACGAGCAGTACTTC.

CDR3 bases: TGTGCCAGCTCAAAGGCGACAGACAATCAGCCCCAGCATTTT. As protein: CASSKATDNQPQHF. The chain joins TRBV18 to TRBJ1-5; a possible D gene is TRBD1 (5 bases). V was pared by 5 bases and J by 3 bases, with 11 bases between. CDR1 KGHSH and CDR2 LQKENI come from the germline V gene. This CDR3 comprises 14 residues. The whole variable domain, remainder taken from reference TRBV18 and TRBJ1-5, is NAGVMQNPRHLVRRRGQEARLRCSPMKGHSHVYWYRQLPEEGLKFMVYLQKENIIDESGMPKERFSAEFPKEGPSILRIQQVVRGDSAAYFCASSKATDNQPQHFGDGTRLSIL.

This chain links TRBV7-2 with TRBJ1-5; TRBD1 aligns across 10 bases. Germline CDR1 reads SGHTA; CDR2 reads FQGNSA. J lost 9 bases, V lost 5 bases, and 7 bases had no gene match. CDR3 length: 14 residues. The CDR3: CASSVTGQGMPQHF. In DNA, the CDR3 is TGTGCCAGCAGCGTTACGGGACAGGGGATGCCCCAGCATTTT.